These T cell receptor beta chains were read from a single sample in a study of shared clonotypes between healthy human individuals. TCRdb keeps only in-frame clones here, not all; method: immunoSEQ multiplex PCR. The table records roughly 530,000 clones, 90% to 96% of them present only once. The sample consisted of naive CD4+ T cells sorted from blood. Source of these receptors: a woman aged 25 to 39 in good health. Each CDR3 is given with its conserved first and last residue. The D gene is left open where the match is weak. The size entry is marked missing in some rows and otherwise reads once, few, many or a size class.

cdr3_aa: CASSFSGSSYNEQFF
cdr3_nt: TGTGCCAGCAGCTTTAGCGGGAGCTCCTACAATGAGCAGTTCTTC
clone_size: NA
j_call: TRBJ2-1
v_call: TRBV11-3
d_call: TRBD2

cdr3_aa: CASSSQGQGNTEAFF
cdr3_nt: TGTGCCAGCAGTTCTCAGGGACAGGGGAACACTGAAGCTTTCTTT
clone_size: NA
j_call: TRBJ1-1
v_call: TRBV28
d_call: TRBD1

cdr3_aa: CSALTTGEQYF
cdr3_nt: TGCAGTGCTCTAACGACTGGCGAGCAGTACTTC
clone_size: NA
j_call: TRBJ2-7
v_call: TRBV20-1
d_call: NA

cdr3_aa: CASSKTSLASYEQYF
cdr3_nt: TGTGCCAGCAGTAAGACTAGTCTGGCCTCCTACGAGCAGTACTTC
clone_size: NA
j_call: TRBJ2-7
v_call: TRBV6-5
d_call: NA

cdr3_aa: CASSPLGSSSYEQYF
cdr3_nt: TGTGCCAGCAGCCCCCTCGGCTCGAGCTCCTACGAGCAGTACTTC
clone_size: NA
j_call: TRBJ2-7
v_call: TRBV9
d_call: NA

cdr3_aa: CASSPALDEQFF
cdr3_nt: TGTGCCAGCAGTCCAGCCCTTGATGAGCAGTTCTTC
clone_size: NA
j_call: TRBJ2-1
v_call: TRBV27
d_call: NA

cdr3_aa: CASSLTPVRGSYNEQFF
cdr3_nt: TGTGCCAGCAGCTTAACTCCTGTGCGGGGCTCCTACAATGAGCAGTTCTTC
clone_size: NA
j_call: TRBJ2-1
v_call: TRBV7-6
d_call: NA

cdr3_aa: CASSPRDTGELFF
cdr3_nt: TGCGCCAGCAGTCCCCGTGACACCGGGGAGCTGTTTTTT
clone_size: once
j_call: TRBJ2-2
v_call: TRBV5-1
d_call: NA

cdr3_aa: CATSSGVGPNQPQHF
cdr3_nt: TGTGCCACCAGCTCGGGGGTGGGGCCCAATCAGCCCCAGCATTTT
clone_size: NA
j_call: TRBJ1-5
v_call: TRBV15
d_call: NA

cdr3_aa: CASTSADSYGYTF
cdr3_nt: TGTGCCAGCACTTCCGCTGACAGTTATGGCTACACCTTC
clone_size: NA
j_call: TRBJ1-2
v_call: TRBV6-5
d_call: NA

cdr3_aa: CASSGASGQETQYF
cdr3_nt: TGTGCCAGCAGCGGGGCAAGTGGGCAAGAGACCCAGTACTTC
clone_size: NA
j_call: TRBJ2-5
v_call: TRBV5-4
d_call: NA

cdr3_aa: CASSRNRDPTYEQYF
cdr3_nt: TGTGCCAGCAGCCGGAACCGGGACCCAACCTACGAGCAGTACTTC
clone_size: NA
j_call: TRBJ2-7
v_call: TRBV11-2
d_call: NA

cdr3_aa: CASLGGVSSHEQYF
cdr3_nt: TGTGCCAGCTTAGGGGGGGTTTCCTCCCACGAGCAGTACTTC
clone_size: NA
j_call: TRBJ2-7
v_call: TRBV21-1
d_call: NA

cdr3_aa: CASSRWDRGIHEQYF
cdr3_nt: TGTGCCAGCAGCCGTTGGGACAGGGGAATCCACGAGCAGTACTTC
clone_size: NA
j_call: TRBJ2-7
v_call: TRBV5-6
d_call: TRBD1

cdr3_aa: CASSTGQVGNTIYF
cdr3_nt: TGTGCCAGTAGTACCGGACAGGTTGGAAACACCATATATTTT
clone_size: NA
j_call: TRBJ1-3
v_call: TRBV19
d_call: TRBD1

cdr3_aa: CASTPSRDTSEAFF
cdr3_nt: TGTGCCAGCACCCCGAGCCGGGACACCAGTGAAGCTTTCTTT
clone_size: NA
j_call: TRBJ1-1
v_call: TRBV6-5
d_call: NA

cdr3_aa: CAWISGQFYGYTF
cdr3_nt: TGTGCCTGGATTTCTGGACAGTTCTATGGCTACACCTTC
clone_size: NA
j_call: TRBJ1-2
v_call: TRBV30
d_call: NA

cdr3_aa: CASSSDRDEQYF
cdr3_nt: TGTGCCAGCTCATCCGATAGGGACGAGCAGTACTTC
clone_size: NA
j_call: TRBJ2-7
v_call: TRBV18
d_call: NA

cdr3_aa: CASSKVIGVTNYGYTF
cdr3_nt: TGTGCCAGCAGCAAAGTTATCGGGGTCACAAACTATGGCTACACCTTC
clone_size: NA
j_call: TRBJ1-2
v_call: TRBV21-1
d_call: NA

cdr3_aa: CASSQMSEQYF
cdr3_nt: TGTGCCAGCAGCCAAATGAGTGAGCAGTACTTC
clone_size: NA
j_call: TRBJ2-7
v_call: TRBV5-3
d_call: NA

cdr3_aa: CASSSAARSGEGTEAFF
cdr3_nt: TGTGCCAGCAGTTCCGCGGCTCGGTCAGGGGAGGGAACTGAAGCTTTCTTT
clone_size: NA
j_call: TRBJ1-1
v_call: TRBV28
d_call: NA

cdr3_aa: CASSRTGTGGRETQYF
cdr3_nt: TGTGCCAGCAGCCGAACCGGGACAGGGGGCCGGGAGACCCAGTACTTC
clone_size: NA
j_call: TRBJ2-5
v_call: TRBV7-2
d_call: TRBD1

cdr3_aa: CASSLIGVSGNTIYF
cdr3_nt: TGCGCCAGCAGCTTGATTGGGGTCTCTGGAAACACCATATATTTT
clone_size: NA
j_call: TRBJ1-3
v_call: TRBV5-1
d_call: NA

cdr3_aa: CASSFLGQGFYEQYF
cdr3_nt: TGTGCCAGCAGCTTTCTAGGACAGGGGTTCTACGAGCAGTACTTC
clone_size: NA
j_call: TRBJ2-7
v_call: TRBV5-5
d_call: TRBD1

cdr3_aa: CASSPGSYEQYF
cdr3_nt: TGTGCCAGCAGCCCGGGATCCTACGAGCAGTACTTC
clone_size: NA
j_call: TRBJ2-7
v_call: TRBV7-9
d_call: NA

cdr3_aa: CASSADYNEQFF
cdr3_nt: TGTGCCAGCAGTGCCGACTACAATGAGCAGTTCTTC
clone_size: NA
j_call: TRBJ2-1
v_call: TRBV7-3
d_call: NA

cdr3_aa: CASTWTSGSSDTQYF
cdr3_nt: TGTGCCAGCACCTGGACTAGCGGGAGTTCGGATACGCAGTATTTT
clone_size: NA
j_call: TRBJ2-3
v_call: TRBV28
d_call: TRBD2

cdr3_aa: CASNLPPRGGYTF
cdr3_nt: TGTGCCAGCAATCTACCCCCCAGGGGGGGCTACACCTTC
clone_size: NA
j_call: TRBJ1-2
v_call: TRBV28
d_call: TRBD1

cdr3_aa: CASSPLDLHYGYTF
cdr3_nt: TGTGCCAGCAGCCCTTTGGACCTGCACTATGGCTACACCTTC
clone_size: NA
j_call: TRBJ1-2
v_call: TRBV6-5
d_call: NA

cdr3_aa: CASSGLGATNEKLFF
cdr3_nt: TGTGCCAGCAGTGGCTTAGGGGCAACTAATGAAAAACTGTTTTTT
clone_size: NA
j_call: TRBJ1-4
v_call: TRBV28
d_call: NA

cdr3_aa: CASSLNGLLSVNEQFF
cdr3_nt: TGTGCCAGCAGCTTAAACGGACTCCTTAGCGTCAATGAGCAGTTCTTC
clone_size: NA
j_call: TRBJ2-1
v_call: TRBV7-8
d_call: NA

cdr3_aa: CASSKVDRNYGYTF
cdr3_nt: TGTGCCAGCAGCAAAGTGGACAGGAACTATGGCTACACCTTC
clone_size: NA
j_call: TRBJ1-2
v_call: TRBV21-1
d_call: NA

cdr3_aa: CASSRGTSGSNEQFF
cdr3_nt: TGCGCCAGCAGCCGCGGGACTAGCGGGAGCAATGAGCAGTTCTTC
clone_size: NA
j_call: TRBJ2-1
v_call: TRBV5-1
d_call: TRBD2

cdr3_aa: CASSHDLMKQYF
cdr3_nt: TGTGCCAGTAGCCACGACCTAATGAAGCAGTACTTC
clone_size: NA
j_call: TRBJ2-7
v_call: TRBV19
d_call: NA

cdr3_aa: CASRREEIDEQFF
cdr3_nt: TGCGCCAGCAGGCGGGAGGAAATCGATGAGCAGTTCTTC
clone_size: NA
j_call: TRBJ2-1
v_call: TRBV5-1
d_call: TRBD2

cdr3_aa: CASSSNRGPEANYGYTF
cdr3_nt: TGTGCCAGCAGCTCTAACAGGGGCCCGGAAGCAAACTATGGCTACACCTTC
clone_size: NA
j_call: TRBJ1-2
v_call: TRBV11-2
d_call: TRBD1

cdr3_aa: CASSLDMLARSYEQYF
cdr3_nt: TGCGCCAGCAGCTTGGATATGCTAGCGCGATCCTACGAGCAGTACTTC
clone_size: once
j_call: TRBJ2-7
v_call: TRBV5-1
d_call: NA